The text below deals with one T cell receptor (beta chain). Losses at the gene ends were 4 bases for V and 4 bases for J; bases not matched to a gene: 3. CDR1 is ENHRY and CDR2 is SYGVKD in the germline V gene. This CDR3 has 14 amino acids. These data belong to a study of blood T cell repertoires in COVID-19. In the study overall: Samples of COVID-19 (acute and convalescent) were obtained from the United States, Italy and Spain.

In the original processing: Reference gene primer amplification gave estimated nucleated cell counts. The method was immunoSEQ multiplex PCR; TCRdb's version includes in-frame clones alone and lacks a portion of them. From that table come the V and J calls and clone size; the DNA was used to work out D and trimming. The sample includes under 300,000 clones, 86% seen only once; the top ten take 15% to 19%. Adults between roughly 18 and 95 years of age took part from 24 US areas. This TCR was recovered from a man younger than 30 who had recovered from COVID-19. The chain links TRBV10-3 to TRBJ2-3; 9 bases line up with TRBD2. Sequenced sample: PBMCs or T cells enriched from blood (not recorded which). For the CDR3, the DNA is TGTGCCATCAGTGGGACTAGCGATGCAGATACGCAGTATTTT. Translated: CAISGTSDADTQYF.